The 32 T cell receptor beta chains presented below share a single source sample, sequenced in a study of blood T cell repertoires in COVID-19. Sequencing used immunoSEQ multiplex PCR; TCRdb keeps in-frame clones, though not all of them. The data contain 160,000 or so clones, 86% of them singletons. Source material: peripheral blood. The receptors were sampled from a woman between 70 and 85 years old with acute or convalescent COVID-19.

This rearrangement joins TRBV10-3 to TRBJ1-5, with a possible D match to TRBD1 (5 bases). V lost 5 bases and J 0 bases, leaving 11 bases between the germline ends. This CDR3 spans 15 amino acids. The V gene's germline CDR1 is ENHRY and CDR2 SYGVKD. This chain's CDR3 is CAISIREGSNQPQHF. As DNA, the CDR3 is TGTGCCATCAGTATCAGGGAGGGTAGCAATCAGCCCCAGCATTTT.

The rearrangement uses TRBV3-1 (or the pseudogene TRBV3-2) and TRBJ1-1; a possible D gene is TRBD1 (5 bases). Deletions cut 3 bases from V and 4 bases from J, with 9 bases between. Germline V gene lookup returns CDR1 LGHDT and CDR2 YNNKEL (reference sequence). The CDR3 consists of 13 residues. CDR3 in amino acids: CASSQWGGTEAFF. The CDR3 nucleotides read TGTGCCAGCAGCCAGTGGGGGGGCACTGAAGCTTTCTTT.

Here the CDR3 reads CASSATEGTDTQYF. In DNA, the CDR3 is TGTGCCAGCAGTGCGACAGAGGGCACAGATACGCAGTATTTT. The rearrangement uses TRBV27 and TRBJ2-3; possibly TRBD1 for D (5 bases). CDR1 is MNHEY and CDR2 is SMNVEV in the germline V gene (reference sequence). CDR3 length: 14 amino acids. The V end lost 5 bases, the J end lost 1 base, and 10 bases lay between the germline ends.

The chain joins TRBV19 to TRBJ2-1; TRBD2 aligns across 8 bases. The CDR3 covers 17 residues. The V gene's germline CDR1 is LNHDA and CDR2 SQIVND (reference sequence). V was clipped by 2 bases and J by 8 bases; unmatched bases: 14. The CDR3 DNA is TGTGCCAGTAGTATATCTGAAGGGGGACTAGTAAACGATGAGCAGTTCTTC. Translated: CASSISEGGLVNDEQFF. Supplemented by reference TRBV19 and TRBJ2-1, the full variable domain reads DGGITQSPKYLFRKEGQNVTLSCEQNLNHDAMYWYRQDPGQGLRLIYYSQIVNDFQKGDIAEGYSVSREKKESFPLTVTSAQKNPTAFYLCASSISEGGLVNDEQFFGPGTRLTVL.

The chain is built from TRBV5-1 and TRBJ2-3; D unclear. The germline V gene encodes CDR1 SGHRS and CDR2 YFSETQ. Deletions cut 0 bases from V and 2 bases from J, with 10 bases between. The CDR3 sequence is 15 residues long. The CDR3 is CASSLGGLATDTQYF. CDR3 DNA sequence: TGCGCCAGCAGCTTGGGCGGTCTGGCCACAGATACGCAGTATTTT.

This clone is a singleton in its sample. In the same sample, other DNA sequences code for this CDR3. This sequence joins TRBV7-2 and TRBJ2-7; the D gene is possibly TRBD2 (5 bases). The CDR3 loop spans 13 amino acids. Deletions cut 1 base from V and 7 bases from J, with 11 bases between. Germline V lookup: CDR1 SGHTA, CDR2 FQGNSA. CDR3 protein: CASSLGLGSEQYF. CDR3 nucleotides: TGTGCCAGCAGCTTAGGTCTGGGGAGTGAGCAGTACTTC. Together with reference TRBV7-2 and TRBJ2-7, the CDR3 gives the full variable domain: GAGVSQSPSNKVTEKGKDVELRCDPISGHTALYWYRQSLGQGLEFLIYFQGNSAPDKSGLPSDRFSAERTGGSVSTLTIQRTQQEDSAVYLCASSLGLGSEQYFGPGTRLTVT.

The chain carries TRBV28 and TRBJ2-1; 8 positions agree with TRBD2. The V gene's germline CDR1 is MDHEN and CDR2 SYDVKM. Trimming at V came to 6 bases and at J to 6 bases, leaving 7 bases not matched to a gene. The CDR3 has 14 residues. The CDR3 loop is CASRAGLGSNEQFF. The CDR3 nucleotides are TGTGCCAGCAGAGCGGGACTAGGTAGCAATGAGCAGTTCTTC.

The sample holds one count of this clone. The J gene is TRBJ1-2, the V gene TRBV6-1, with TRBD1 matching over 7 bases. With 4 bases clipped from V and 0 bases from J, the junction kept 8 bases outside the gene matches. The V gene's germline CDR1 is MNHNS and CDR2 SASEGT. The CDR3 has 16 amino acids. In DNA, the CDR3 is TGTGCCAGCAGTGTACGGGAGGGGACAGCTAACTATGGCTACACCTTC. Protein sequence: CASSVREGTANYGYTF.

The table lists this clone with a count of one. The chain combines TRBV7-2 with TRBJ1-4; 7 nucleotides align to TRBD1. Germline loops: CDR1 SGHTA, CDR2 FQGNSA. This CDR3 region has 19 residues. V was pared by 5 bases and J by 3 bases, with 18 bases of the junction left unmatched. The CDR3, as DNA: TGTGCCAGCAGCCCCCGACCAATGACAGGGATAACAGCTAATGAAAAACTGTTTTTT. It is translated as CASSPRPMTGITANEKLFF.

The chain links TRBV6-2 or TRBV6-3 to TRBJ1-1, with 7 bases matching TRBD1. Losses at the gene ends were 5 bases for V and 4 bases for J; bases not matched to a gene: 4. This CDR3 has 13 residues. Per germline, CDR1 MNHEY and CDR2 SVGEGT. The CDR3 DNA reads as TGTGCCAGCAGTCGAGCAGGGGGCACTGAAGCTTTCTTT. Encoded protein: CASSRAGGTEAFF.

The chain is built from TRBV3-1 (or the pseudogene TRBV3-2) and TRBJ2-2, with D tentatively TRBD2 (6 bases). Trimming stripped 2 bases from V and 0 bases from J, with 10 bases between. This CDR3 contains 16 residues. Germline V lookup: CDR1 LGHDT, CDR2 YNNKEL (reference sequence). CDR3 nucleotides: TGTGCCAGCAGCCAACGAACTAGCACGAACACCGGGGAGCTGTTTTTT. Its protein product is CASSQRTSTNTGELFF.

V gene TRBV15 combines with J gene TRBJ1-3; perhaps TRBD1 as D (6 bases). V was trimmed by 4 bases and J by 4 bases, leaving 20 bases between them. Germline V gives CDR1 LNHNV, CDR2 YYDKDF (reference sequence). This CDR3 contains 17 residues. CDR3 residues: CATSKSSGGASGNTIYF. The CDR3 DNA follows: TGTGCCACCAGCAAATCCAGTGGGGGCGCGTCCGGAAACACCATATATTTT.

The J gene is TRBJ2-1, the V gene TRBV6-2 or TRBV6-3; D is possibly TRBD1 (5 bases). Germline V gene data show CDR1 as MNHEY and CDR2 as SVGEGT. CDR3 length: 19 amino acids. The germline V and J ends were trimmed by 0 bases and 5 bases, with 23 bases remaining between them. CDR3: CASSYSIFRTLQHDNEQFF. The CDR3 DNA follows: TGTGCCAGCAGTTACTCGATATTCAGGACACTTCAACATGACAATGAGCAGTTCTTC.

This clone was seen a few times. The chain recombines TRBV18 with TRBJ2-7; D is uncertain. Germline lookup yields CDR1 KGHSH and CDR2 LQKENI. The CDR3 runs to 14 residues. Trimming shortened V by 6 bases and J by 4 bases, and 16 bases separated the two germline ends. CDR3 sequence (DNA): TGTGCCAGCTCCCGGGTGGGTGTTGGATACGAGCAGTACTTC. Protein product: CASSRVGVGYEQYF.

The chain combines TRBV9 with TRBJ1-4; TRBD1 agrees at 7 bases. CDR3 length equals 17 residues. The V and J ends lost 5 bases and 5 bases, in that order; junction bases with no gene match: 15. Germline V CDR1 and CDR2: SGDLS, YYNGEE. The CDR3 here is CASSRTPEQGRNEKLFF. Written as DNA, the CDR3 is TGTGCCAGCAGTCGCACCCCGGAACAGGGGCGAAATGAAAAACTGTTTTTT.

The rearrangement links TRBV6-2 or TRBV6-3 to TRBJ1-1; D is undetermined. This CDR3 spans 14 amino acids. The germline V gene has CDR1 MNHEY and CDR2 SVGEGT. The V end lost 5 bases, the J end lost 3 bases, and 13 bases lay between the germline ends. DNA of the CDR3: TGTGCCAGCAGTGTGGCACGATTGGACACTGAAGCTTTCTTT. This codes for CASSVARLDTEAFF.

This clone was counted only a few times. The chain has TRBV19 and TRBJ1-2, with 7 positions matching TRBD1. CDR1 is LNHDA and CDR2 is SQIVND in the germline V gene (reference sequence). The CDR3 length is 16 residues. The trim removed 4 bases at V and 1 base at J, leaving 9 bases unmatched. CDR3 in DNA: TGTGCCAGTAGTACGCCGGGACAGCTTTTTAACTATGGCTACACCTTC. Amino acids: CASSTPGQLFNYGYTF.

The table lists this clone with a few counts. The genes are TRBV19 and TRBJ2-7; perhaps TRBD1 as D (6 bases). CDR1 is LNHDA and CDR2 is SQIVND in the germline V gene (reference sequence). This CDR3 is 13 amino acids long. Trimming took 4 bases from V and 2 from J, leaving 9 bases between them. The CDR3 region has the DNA TGTGCCAGTAGTACAGGGGCGGCCTACGAGCAGTACTTC. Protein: CASSTGAAYEQYF.

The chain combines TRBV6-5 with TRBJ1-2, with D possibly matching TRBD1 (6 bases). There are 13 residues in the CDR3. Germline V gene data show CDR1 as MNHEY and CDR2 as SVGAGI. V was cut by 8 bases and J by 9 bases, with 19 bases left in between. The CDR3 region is CASRGGHGMSYTF. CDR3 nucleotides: TGTGCCAGCCGCGGGGGACATGGAATGAGCTACACCTTC.

CDR3 nucleotides: TGTGCCACCCGAGGGGCGGGGGGAGAGACCCAGTACTTC. Its protein is CATRGAGGETQYF. The genes are TRBV12-3 or TRBV12-4 and TRBJ2-5; 8 nucleotides agree with TRBD2. This CDR3 has 13 residues. V was pared by 10 bases and J by 4 bases, with 8 bases of the junction left unmatched.

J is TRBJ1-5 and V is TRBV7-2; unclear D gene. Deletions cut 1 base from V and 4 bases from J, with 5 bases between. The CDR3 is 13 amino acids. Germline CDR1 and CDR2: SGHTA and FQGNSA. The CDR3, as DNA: TGTGCCAGCAGCTTAGGTCCGAATCAGCCCCAGCATTTT. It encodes CASSLGPNQPQHF.

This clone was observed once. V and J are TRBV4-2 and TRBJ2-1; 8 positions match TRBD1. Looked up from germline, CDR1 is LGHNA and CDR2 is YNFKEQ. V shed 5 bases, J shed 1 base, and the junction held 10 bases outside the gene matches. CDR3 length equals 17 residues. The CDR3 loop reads CASSNDRGDFSYNEQFF. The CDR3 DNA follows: TGTGCCAGCAGCAATGACAGGGGCGATTTTTCCTACAATGAGCAGTTCTTC.

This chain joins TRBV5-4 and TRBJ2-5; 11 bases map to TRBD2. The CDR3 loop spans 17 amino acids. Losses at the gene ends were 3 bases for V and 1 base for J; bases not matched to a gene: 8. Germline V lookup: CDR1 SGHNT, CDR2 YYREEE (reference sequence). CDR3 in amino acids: CASSSGPLAGGQETQYF. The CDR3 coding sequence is TGTGCCAGCAGCTCCGGCCCCCTAGCGGGGGGCCAAGAGACCCAGTACTTC.

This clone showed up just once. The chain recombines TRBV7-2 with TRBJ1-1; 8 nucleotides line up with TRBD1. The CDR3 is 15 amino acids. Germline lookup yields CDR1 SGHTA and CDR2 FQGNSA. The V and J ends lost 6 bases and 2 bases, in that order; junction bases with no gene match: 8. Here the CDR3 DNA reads TGTGCCAGCAGAAGACAGGGGACGAGCAACACTGAAGCTTTCTTT. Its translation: CASRRQGTSNTEAFF.

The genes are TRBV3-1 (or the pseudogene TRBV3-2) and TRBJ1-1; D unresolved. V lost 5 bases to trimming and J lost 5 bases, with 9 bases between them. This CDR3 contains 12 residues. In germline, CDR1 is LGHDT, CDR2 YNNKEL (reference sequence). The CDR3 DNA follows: TGTGCCAGCAGCGAACGAGAAACTGAAGCTTTCTTT. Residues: CASSERETEAFF.

Here the CDR3 DNA reads TGTGCCAGCAGCCCTAGGACAGGGGGGACCTACGAGCAGTACTTC. Translation gives CASSPRTGGTYEQYF. The chain is built from TRBV7-2 and TRBJ2-7; 10 bases are a match to TRBD1. CDR3 length: 15 residues. The V segment lost 5 bases and the J segment 2 bases; nucleotides outside the gene matches: 6. Germline V CDR1 and CDR2: SGHTA, FQGNSA.

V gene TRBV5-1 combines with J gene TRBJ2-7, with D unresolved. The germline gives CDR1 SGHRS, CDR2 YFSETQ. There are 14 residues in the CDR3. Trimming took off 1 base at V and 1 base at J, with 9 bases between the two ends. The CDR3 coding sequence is TGCGCCAGCAGCTTGATGGCAGATTCCTACGAGCAGTACTTC. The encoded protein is CASSLMADSYEQYF.

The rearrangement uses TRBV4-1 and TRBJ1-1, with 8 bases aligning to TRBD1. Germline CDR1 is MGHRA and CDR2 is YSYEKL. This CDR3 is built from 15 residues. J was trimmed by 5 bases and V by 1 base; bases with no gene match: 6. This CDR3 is CASSQGQGIRTEAFF. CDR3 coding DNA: TGCGCCAGCAGCCAAGGACAGGGGATTCGAACTGAAGCTTTCTTT.

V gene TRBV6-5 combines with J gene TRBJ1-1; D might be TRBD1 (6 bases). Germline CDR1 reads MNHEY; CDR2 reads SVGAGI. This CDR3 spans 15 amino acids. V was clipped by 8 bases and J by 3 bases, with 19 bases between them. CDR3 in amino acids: CASRISLGGYTEAFF. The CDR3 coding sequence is TGTGCCAGCCGAATCTCACTAGGGGGTTACACTGAAGCTTTCTTT.

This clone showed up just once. This CDR3 is CASSQRTGWGHGGQPQHF. For the CDR3, the DNA is TGCGCCAGCAGTCAAAGGACAGGGTGGGGGCATGGTGGTCAGCCCCAGCATTTT. The chain is built from TRBV23-1 and TRBJ1-5; 8 bases are shared with TRBD1. TRBV23-1 carries the ORF label, with uncertain function. CDR3 length: 18 residues. V lost 2 bases to trimming and J lost 6 bases; unmatched junction nucleotides: 15.

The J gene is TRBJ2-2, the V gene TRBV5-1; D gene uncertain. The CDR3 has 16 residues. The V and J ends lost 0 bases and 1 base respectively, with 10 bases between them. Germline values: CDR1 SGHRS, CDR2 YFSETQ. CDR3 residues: CASSLVRTQNTGELFF. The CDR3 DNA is TGCGCCAGCAGCTTGGTGCGAACTCAGAACACCGGGGAGCTGTTTTTT. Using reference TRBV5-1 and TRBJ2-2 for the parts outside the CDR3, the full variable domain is KAGVTQTPRYLIKTRGQQVTLSCSPISGHRSVSWYQQTPGQGLQFLFEYFSETQRNKGNFPGRFSGRQFSNSRSEMNVSTLELGDSALYLCASSLVRTQNTGELFFGEGSRLTVL.

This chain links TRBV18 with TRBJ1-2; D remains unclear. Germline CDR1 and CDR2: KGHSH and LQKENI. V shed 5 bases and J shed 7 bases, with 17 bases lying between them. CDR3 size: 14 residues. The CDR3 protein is CASSSERAIGGYTF. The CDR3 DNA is TGTGCCAGCTCATCCGAGAGGGCGATTGGTGGCTACACCTTC.